The 10 T cell receptor beta chains below were found in one sample sequenced in a study of T-cell reconstitution after alpha-beta-depleted transplantation in children. Unique molecular identifiers were incorporated when the TCRbeta library was constructed. TCRdb reanalysed the PCR reads using MiXCR and keeps one entry per CDR3 protein. The sample has about 260,000 distinct CDR3 sequences; around 7.8% are singletons. Specimen: PBMCs, mostly from graft donor cells, collected 180 days after TCRalphabeta/CD19-depleted stem cell transplant. Source of these receptors: a male patient aged 10 to 17 who had a stem cell transplant for acute lymphoblastic leukemia, so the T cells may come from the graft donor.

This clonotype was picked up many times. The V gene is TRBV28, the J gene TRBJ1-5; D unresolved. V was trimmed by 5 bases and J by 6 bases, leaving 14 bases between them. This CDR3 has 14 residues. Germline CDR1 reads MDHEN; CDR2 reads SYDVKM. This CDR3 is CASSLGMALQPQHF. The CDR3 nucleotides read TGTGCCAGCAGTCTAGGGATGGCTCTTCAGCCCCAGCATTTT.

This clonotype appeared many times. The chain has TRBV3-1 and TRBJ2-1, with TRBD2 matching over 8 bases. CDR3 length: 16 residues. Germline loops: CDR1 LGHDT, CDR2 YNNKEL (reference sequence). Trimming removed 2 bases from V and 6 bases from J; junction bases left unmatched: 9. CDR3 loop: CASSQFQAGAPNEQFF. In nucleotides, the CDR3 is TGTGCCAGCAGCCAATTTCAAGCGGGGGCCCCCAATGAGCAGTTCTTC.

The sample holds many counts of this clonotype. The chain combines TRBV6-2 or TRBV6-3 with TRBJ2-3; D remains unclear. The CDR3 spans 16 residues. V dropped 0 bases and J dropped 6 bases, with 16 bases sitting between them. Germline CDR1 MNHEY, CDR2 SVGEGT. DNA of the CDR3: TGTGCCAGCAGTTACTCCCTCGCCCGCCCGAGGGATACGCAGTATTTT. Translating it yields CASSYSLARPRDTQYF.

With respect to this clonotype: A much larger clonotype is one base distant, so this may be a read error. The chain combines TRBV3-1 with TRBJ1-1; 8 bases map to TRBD1. Germline-derived CDR1 and CDR2 are LGHDT and YNNKEL (reference sequence). J lost 8 bases, V lost 1 base, and 12 bases had no gene match. The CDR3 extends over 16 amino acids. CDR3 nucleotides: TGTGCCAGCAGCCAAGGGGTGGGACAGGAAGGAGCGGAAGCTTTCTTT. It codes for CASSQGVGQEGAEAFF.

This clonotype was seen many times. The genes are TRBV10-2 and TRBJ2-1; 10 bases line up with TRBD1. V shed 6 bases and J 2 bases; nucleotides not matched to a gene: 7. From germline, CDR1 is WSHSY and CDR2 SAAADI. The CDR3 totals 16 residues. The CDR3 sequence: CASRGDRGLTYNEQFF. As DNA, the CDR3 is TGCGCCAGCAGGGGGGACAGGGGCCTGACCTACAATGAGCAGTTCTTC.

The sample holds many counts of this clonotype. This chain links TRBV5-1 with TRBJ2-5; 9 bases match TRBD2. Germline CDR1 SGHRS, CDR2 YFSETQ. The CDR3 has 16 amino acids. After removal of 2 bases from V and 4 bases from J, the junction contained 9 bases not matched to a gene. Here the CDR3 reads CASSFGGSGSGETQYF. The CDR3 bases are TGCGCCAGCAGCTTTGGGGGTAGCGGGAGCGGAGAGACCCAGTACTTC.

This clonotype was counted ten times or more. This chain connects TRBV28 to TRBJ2-3; 10 bases are shared with TRBD2. The trim removed 0 bases at V and 7 bases at J, leaving 4 bases unmatched. This CDR3 is built from 15 residues. Per the germline V gene, CDR1 is MDHEN and CDR2 is SYDVKM. The CDR3 spells CASSLWASGGNTQYF. The CDR3 DNA reads TGTGCCAGCAGTTTATGGGCTAGCGGGGGCAATACGCAGTATTTT.

V usage is TRBV18 and J usage is TRBJ2-3; 10 nucleotides line up with TRBD2. The germline gives CDR1 KGHSH, CDR2 LQKENI. The CDR3 has 14 residues. V was clipped by 4 bases and J by 5 bases; unmatched bases: 3. This CDR3 reads CASSRKRGGDTQYF. The CDR3 bases are TGTGCCAGCTCACGGAAGCGGGGGGGAGATACGCAGTATTTT.

This clonotype has more than one count but fewer than ten. The rearrangement links TRBV7-9 to TRBJ2-5; TRBD2 aligns across 8 bases. The ends lost 5 bases at V and 0 bases at J; junction bases unmatched: 8. Looked up from germline, CDR1 is SEHNR and CDR2 is FQNEAQ (reference sequence). The CDR3 consists of 16 residues. Written as DNA, the CDR3 is TGTGCCAGCAGCCCTCGACTAGCGACCTACCAAGAGACCCAGTACTTC. It codes for CASSPRLATYQETQYF.

The sample holds many counts of this clonotype. This sequence joins TRBV7-9 and TRBJ2-5, with D uncertain. Germline-derived CDR1 and CDR2 are SEHNR and FQNEAQ (reference sequence). The V and J ends lost 7 bases and 4 bases respectively, with 19 bases between them. The length of the CDR3 is 15 residues. CDR3 sequence (DNA): TGTGCCAGCACCAGACTCAAAGCCACGGGAGAGACCCAGTACTTC. It is translated as CASTRLKATGETQYF.